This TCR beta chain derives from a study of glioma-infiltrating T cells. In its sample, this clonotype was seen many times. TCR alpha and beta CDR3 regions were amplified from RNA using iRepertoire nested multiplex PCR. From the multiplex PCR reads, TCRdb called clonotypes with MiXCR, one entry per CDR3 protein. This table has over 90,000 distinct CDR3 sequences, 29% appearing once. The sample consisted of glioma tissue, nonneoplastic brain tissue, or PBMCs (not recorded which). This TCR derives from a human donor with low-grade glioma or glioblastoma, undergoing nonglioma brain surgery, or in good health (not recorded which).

For the CDR3, the DNA is TGTGCCAGCAGTTTCATGCGGGAAAGGTACGAGCAGTACTTC. Protein product: CASSFMRERYEQYF. This chain uses TRBV28 with TRBJ2-7; D perhaps matches TRBD2 (6 bases). Trimming left V 3 bases short and J 4 bases short, with 13 bases between. The CDR3 covers 14 residues. Per the germline V gene, CDR1 is MDHEN and CDR2 is SYDVKM.